The rows below give T cell receptor beta chains drawn from one sample of a study of blood T cell repertoires in COVID-19. Generated by immunoSEQ multiplex PCR, the TCRdb table keeps only in-frame clones and is missing some. The sample gives about 160,000 clones, about 80% of which show up once; approximately 3.6% is in the top ten. The sample consisted of PBMCs or T cells enriched from blood (not recorded which). Source of these receptors: a woman aged 60-75 years who had recovered from COVID-19. CDR3s include the opening cysteine and the closing phenylalanine or tryptophan. A D gene is named only where the DNA matches it firmly. Not every row has a clone size; where given, it reads once, few, many or a size class.

clone size	D gene	J gene	V gene	CDR3 DNA	CDR3 protein
once	TRBD1	TRBJ1-5	TRBV6-1	TGTGCCAGCAGTGAAATTGCAGGGGGTCAGCCCCAGCATTTT	CASSEIAGGQPQHF
.	.	TRBJ1-3	TRBV5-1	TGCGCCAGACAAAGCTCCCGGATCGGGAGACGAAACACCATATATTTT	CARQSSRIGRRNTIYF
few	.	TRBJ2-3	TRBV7-8	TGTGCCAGCAGCTTAGTCAGGTGGCGGGGTGACCCCGACGAACACACAGATACGCAGTATTTT	CASSLVRWRGDPDEHTDTQYF
.	TRBD1	TRBJ2-2	TRBV19	TGTGCCAGCAGAGACAGGGTTCACACCGGGGAGCTGTTTTTT	CASRDRVHTGELFF
few	.	TRBJ1-3	TRBV5-1	TGCGCCAGCAGCGTGGACCAGCCGGGAGACACCATATATTTT	CASSVDQPGDTIYF
.	.	TRBJ1-1	TRBV11-2	TGTGCCAGCAGCCGAGGGGGTAACACTGAAGCTTTCTTT	CASSRGGNTEAFF
.	TRBD1	TRBJ2-7	TRBV7-2	TGTGCCAGCAGATACGTCCCAGGGGGCCCCTACGAGCAGTACTTC	CASRYVPGGPYEQYF
.	TRBD1	TRBJ1-1	TRBV2	TGTGCCAGCAGTGTAGGCGGGACAGGCGAAACTGAAGCTTTCTTT	CASSVGGTGETEAFF
.	.	TRBJ1-2	TRBV6-2/TRBV6-3	TGTGCCAGCAGCGGACCAAGGGGTGGCTACACCTTC	CASSGPRGGYTF
few	.	TRBJ1-6	TRBV11-3	TGTGCCAGCAGCTTAGGAACGACGGGTTCACCCCTCCACTTT	CASSLGTTGSPLHF
.	.	TRBJ2-7	TRBV7-2	TGTGCCAGCAGCCGGGACTTCTCCACCTACGAGCAGTACTTC	CASSRDFSTYEQYF
.	TRBD2	TRBJ2-1	TRBV7-8	TGTGCCAGCAGCTTAGGTAGCTCTAGCGGGGGATACAATGAGCAGTTCTTC	CASSLGSSSGGYNEQFF
.	.	TRBJ1-3	TRBV4-2	TGTGCCAGCAGCCAAGATTCTTTGTATAACTCTGGAAACACCATATATTTT	CASSQDSLYNSGNTIYF
.	.	TRBJ2-1	TRBV5-1	TGCGCCAGCAGGGACTGGACGAGTTCCTACAATGAGCAGTTCTTC	CASRDWTSSYNEQFF
.	TRBD1	TRBJ1-2	TRBV29-1	TGCAGCGGGTCGACAGGGGACGGGGATGGCTACACCTTC	CSGSTGDGDGYTF
.	.	TRBJ1-6	TRBV5-1	TGCGCCAGCAGCAAAGGAGGGGGGGTAGGCTCACCCCTCCACTTT	CASSKGGGVGSPLHF
.	.	TRBJ1-1	TRBV5-1	TGCGCCTCCACCGGGATAAACACTGAAGCTTTCTTT	CASTGINTEAFF
few	TRBD2	TRBJ2-1	TRBV18	TGTGCCAGCTCACCGGGACTAGCGGGGGACCCCGAGCAGTTCTTC	CASSPGLAGDPEQFF
.	.	TRBJ1-1	TRBV6-4	TGTGCCAGCAGTACTCAGAGAAACGGGATTGAGACTGAAGCTTTCTTT	CASSTQRNGIETEAFF
.	.	TRBJ2-1	TRBV2	TGTGCCAGCAGTTCGACTAGTAACACTGAGCAGTTCTTC	CASSSTSNTEQFF
once	.	TRBJ2-7	TRBV5-1	TGCGCCAGCAGCTTGAGCACAGGGCTAGCCTACGAGCAGTACTTC	CASSLSTGLAYEQYF
.	TRBD1	TRBJ1-2	TRBV5-1	TGCGCCAGCAGCTTGGGGGGACAGGGGACTTATGGCTACACCTTC	CASSLGGQGTYGYTF
.	.	TRBJ1-2	TRBV5-4	TGTGCCAGCAGCGAAACAGGGTATGGCTACACCTTC	CASSETGYGYTF
.	TRBD1	TRBJ2-2	TRBV2	TGTGCCAGCAGTCTGGGACAGGGTTACACCGGGGAGCTGTTTTTT	CASSLGQGYTGELFF
.	TRBD2	TRBJ2-3	TRBV5-1	TGCGCCAGCCTGCCGGGAGCGGGGTCCGTCTACTCACAAAATACGCAGTATTTT	CASLPGAGSVYSQNTQYF
.	.	TRBJ1-6	TRBV10-1	TGCGCCAGCAGCGCCTGGTGGGGCGCTCAACTCTATAATTCACCCCTCCACTTT	CASSAWWGAQLYNSPLHF
.	.	TRBJ2-7	TRBV18	TGTGCCAGCTCACCAACGGGATTAGGCACAACCTACGAGCAGTACTTC	CASSPTGLGTTYEQYF
.	.	TRBJ1-1	TRBV5-1	TGCGCCAGCAGCTTGGTAGGGGTGTCAACTGAAGCTTTCTTT	CASSLVGVSTEAFF
.	TRBD1	TRBJ1-5	TRBV7-2	TGTGCCAGCAGCTTAGAACAGGGGAATGGGAATCAGCCCCAGCATTTT	CASSLEQGNGNQPQHF
.	.	TRBJ1-2	TRBV7-2	TGTGCCAGCAGCTTACTTGCAGGGGCTGATGGCTACACCTTC	CASSLLAGADGYTF
.	TRBD1	TRBJ1-1	TRBV4-1	TGCGCCAGCAGCCTATCAGGGGGCCCGGGGACTGAAGCTTTCTTT	CASSLSGGPGTEAFF
.	.	TRBJ2-5	TRBV7-9	TGTGCCAGCAGCTTTCTACAGGCCGCCCAAGAGACCCAGTACTTC	CASSFLQAAQETQYF
.	TRBD1	TRBJ1-1	TRBV12-3/TRBV12-4	TGTGCCAGCAGTTATGGACAGGGGACTGAAGCTTTCTTT	CASSYGQGTEAFF
few	.	TRBJ1-5	TRBV3-1/TRBV3-2	TGTGCCAGCAGCCAAGACCTAAATCAGCCCCAGCATTTT	CASSQDLNQPQHF
.	TRBD1	TRBJ2-7	TRBV7-8	TGTGCCAGCAGCTCTTGGGACAGCTCCTACGAGCAGTACTTC	CASSSWDSSYEQYF
.	TRBD1	TRBJ1-1	TRBV25-1	TGTGCCAGCAGTGGTAGGGGACAGGGGTGGACTGAAGCTTTCTTT	CASSGRGQGWTEAFF
once	.	TRBJ2-6	TRBV24-1	TGTGCCACCTCGGACAATGCCTTCTCTGGGGCCAACGTCCTGACTTTC	CATSDNAFSGANVLTF
.	.	TRBJ1-2	TRBV5-1	TGCGCCAGCAGCTTCACAGGGAATCGTGGCTACACCTTC	CASSFTGNRGYTF
.	TRBD1	TRBJ1-1	TRBV5-4	TGTGCCAGCAGCTTGGACAGGGGGGGACTTGAAGCTTTCTTT	CASSLDRGGLEAFF
.	.	TRBJ1-2	TRBV27	TGTGCCAGCAGTCAAGGGGTGAACTATGGCTACACCTTC	CASSQGVNYGYTF
.	TRBD2	TRBJ2-1	TRBV7-8	TGTGCCAGCAGCTTACCGGGACTAGCCTACAATGAGCAGTTCTTC	CASSLPGLAYNEQFF
.	TRBD1	TRBJ1-1	TRBV24-1	TGTGCCACCAGTGACCCGAGACAGGGGAGTATTGAAGCTTTCTTT	CATSDPRQGSIEAFF
.	TRBD1	TRBJ1-2	TRBV29-1	TGCAGCGCTGTCGGGGGTCAGGGGGCGGAGGGCTACACCTTC	CSAVGGQGAEGYTF
.	TRBD1	TRBJ2-5	TRBV19	TGTGCCAGTAGTAGGGACAGGGGTGAGACCCAGTACTTC	CASSRDRGETQYF
.	.	TRBJ2-2	TRBV5-5	TGTGCCAGCAGCTTACGGGGGTCTCCCGGGGAGCTGTTTTTT	CASSLRGSPGELFF
many	.	TRBJ1-6	TRBV28	TGTGCCAGCAGACTACAATCTAATGGCTCACCCCTCCACTTT	CASRLQSNGSPLHF
.	TRBD1	TRBJ1-2	TRBV3-1/TRBV3-2	TGTGCCAGCAGCCAAAGTCTTTATGACAGGGTTGTGGGTGGCTACACCTTC	CASSQSLYDRVVGGYTF
.	.	TRBJ1-4	TRBV19	TGTGCCAGTAGTCCCCGAGGTCTGGATGAAAAACTGTTTTTT	CASSPRGLDEKLFF
.	.	TRBJ2-5	TRBV12-2	TGTGCAAGTCGCTTAGTCAGGGACTACCGGCAAGAGACCCAGTACTTC	CASRLVRDYRQETQYF
.	.	TRBJ1-1	TRBV7-8	TGTGCCAGCAGCCAATTATGGGGAGACCCTGAAGCTTTCTTT	CASSQLWGDPEAFF
.	.	TRBJ1-5	TRBV7-2	TGTGCCAGCAGCTTGATAGGGGAACAGCCCCAGCATTTT	CASSLIGEQPQHF
.	TRBD2	TRBJ2-7	TRBV9	TGTGCCAGCAGCGTAGTAGCGGGCTCCTACGAGCAGTACTTC	CASSVVAGSYEQYF
once	TRBD2	TRBJ2-5	TRBV27	TGTGCCAGCAGTTCCCTAGCGGGGGGCGATGGGGAGACCCAGTACTTC	CASSSLAGGDGETQYF
.	.	TRBJ1-1	TRBV6-1	TGTGCCAGCAGTGAAACCTGGAGTGGAGGTGAAGCTTTCTTT	CASSETWSGGEAFF
.	TRBD2	TRBJ2-7	TRBV2	TGTGCCAGCGAGCGGGGGAGACTCTACGAGCAGTACTTC	CASERGRLYEQYF
.	TRBD1	TRBJ1-6	TRBV9	TGTGCCAGCAGCGAAAGGACAGGGAGCTCCTATAATTCACCCCTCCACTTT	CASSERTGSSYNSPLHF
.	TRBD2	TRBJ2-3	TRBV7-3	TGTGCCAGCAGCTTATGGACTAGCGGGGGGACTCATACGCAGTATTTT	CASSLWTSGGTHTQYF
.	TRBD1	TRBJ1-4	TRBV2	TGTGCCAGCAGATCGGACAGGGGACCTAATGAAAAACTGTTTTTT	CASRSDRGPNEKLFF
few	.	TRBJ1-5	TRBV24-1	TGTGCCACCAGTGACCCGTCCGCAGGGCTGCATCAGCCCCAGCATTTT	CATSDPSAGLHQPQHF
.	.	TRBJ1-2	TRBV4-1	TGCGCCAGCAGCCAAGAACCAGGAGGGTCCTATGGCTACACCTTC	CASSQEPGGSYGYTF